The sample holds a few counts of the clone carrying this T cell receptor (beta chain). The data were obtained in a study of blood T cell repertoires in COVID-19. At the level of the study: Some COVID-19 samples were acute and others convalescent; all came from the United States, Italy and Spain. Sources were T cells, B-cell-depleted T cells, or PBMCs; the material itself was cDNA or gDNA.

In the authors' workflow: Estimates of nucleated cell counts were drawn from the amplification of reference gene primers. Measured with immunoSEQ multiplex PCR; TCRdb has only the in-frame clones, and not every one. From that table come the V and J calls and clone size; the DNA was used to work out D and trimming. This table has hundreds of thousands of clones, roughly 82% appearing once. Sequenced sample: peripheral blood. The TCR comes from a woman between 65 and 79 years old with acute or convalescent COVID-19.

The CDR3: CASSLGAGGQYF. CDR3 DNA sequence: TGTGCCAGCAGTTTAGGAGCGGGGGGACAGTACTTC. The chain uses TRBV12-3 or TRBV12-4 and TRBJ2-7, with TRBD2 matching 9 bases. After removal of 1 base from V and 10 bases from J, the junction contained 2 bases not matched to a gene. This CDR3 comprises 12 residues.